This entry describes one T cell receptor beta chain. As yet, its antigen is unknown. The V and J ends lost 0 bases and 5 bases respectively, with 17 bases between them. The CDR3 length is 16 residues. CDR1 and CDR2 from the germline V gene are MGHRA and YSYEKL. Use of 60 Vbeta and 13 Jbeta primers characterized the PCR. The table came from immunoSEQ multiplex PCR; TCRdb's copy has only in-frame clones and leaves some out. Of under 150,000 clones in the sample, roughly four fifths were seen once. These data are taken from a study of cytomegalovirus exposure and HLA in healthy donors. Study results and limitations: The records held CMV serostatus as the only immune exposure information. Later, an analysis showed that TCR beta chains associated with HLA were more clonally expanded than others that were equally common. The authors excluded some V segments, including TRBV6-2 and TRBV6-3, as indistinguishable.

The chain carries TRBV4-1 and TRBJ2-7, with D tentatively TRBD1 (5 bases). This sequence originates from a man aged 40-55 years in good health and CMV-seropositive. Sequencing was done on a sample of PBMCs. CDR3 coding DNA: TGCGCCAGCAGCCAAGATGCGGACATGGTTTCCGACGAGCAGTACTTC. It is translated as CASSQDADMVSDEQYF.